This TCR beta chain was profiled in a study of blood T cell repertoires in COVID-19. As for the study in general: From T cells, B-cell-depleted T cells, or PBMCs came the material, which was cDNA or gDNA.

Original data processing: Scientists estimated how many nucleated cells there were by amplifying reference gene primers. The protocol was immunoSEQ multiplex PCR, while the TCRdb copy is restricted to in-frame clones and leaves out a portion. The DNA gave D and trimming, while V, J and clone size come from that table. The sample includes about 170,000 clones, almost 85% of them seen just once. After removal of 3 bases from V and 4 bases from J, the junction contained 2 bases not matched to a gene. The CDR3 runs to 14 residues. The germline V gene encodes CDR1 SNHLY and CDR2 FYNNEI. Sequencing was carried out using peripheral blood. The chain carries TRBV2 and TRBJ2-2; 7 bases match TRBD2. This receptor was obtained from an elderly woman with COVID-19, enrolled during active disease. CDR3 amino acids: CASSEGGSTGELFF. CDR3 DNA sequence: TGTGCCAGCAGTGAGGGGGGGAGCACCGGGGAGCTGTTTTTT.